What follows describes a single TCR beta chain. These data originate in a study of blood T cell repertoires in COVID-19. In the study overall: The United States, Italy and Spain supplied acute and convalescent COVID-19 samples. T cells, B-cell-depleted T cells, or PBMCs provided the cDNA or gDNA that served as material.

Study processing details: Reference gene primer amplification in the assay estimated nucleated cell counts. The data were produced by immunoSEQ multiplex PCR, yet TCRdb's version contains in-frame clones alone and is incomplete. D and trimming were read from the DNA, whereas the V and J calls and clone size are those reported in that table. The repertoire has a few hundred thousand clones, 80% to 90% of them found once; the top ten carry 0.9% to 1.1%. Germline V gives CDR1 MNHEY, CDR2 SVGEGT. The CDR3 sequence is 14 residues long. Trimming at V came to 0 bases and at J to 8 bases, leaving 5 bases not matched to a gene. Study members were between about 18 and 95 years old and lived in 24 US regions.

Sequencing input: PBMCs or T cells enriched from blood (not recorded which). The chain recombines TRBV6-2 or TRBV6-3 with TRBJ1-2; 8 bases match TRBD1. This clonotype was sampled from a man aged 18-30 years who had recovered from COVID-19. CDR3 residues: CASSYSQGARGYTF. The CDR3 DNA sequence: TGTGCCAGCAGTTACTCGCAGGGGGCGCGGGGCTACACCTTC.